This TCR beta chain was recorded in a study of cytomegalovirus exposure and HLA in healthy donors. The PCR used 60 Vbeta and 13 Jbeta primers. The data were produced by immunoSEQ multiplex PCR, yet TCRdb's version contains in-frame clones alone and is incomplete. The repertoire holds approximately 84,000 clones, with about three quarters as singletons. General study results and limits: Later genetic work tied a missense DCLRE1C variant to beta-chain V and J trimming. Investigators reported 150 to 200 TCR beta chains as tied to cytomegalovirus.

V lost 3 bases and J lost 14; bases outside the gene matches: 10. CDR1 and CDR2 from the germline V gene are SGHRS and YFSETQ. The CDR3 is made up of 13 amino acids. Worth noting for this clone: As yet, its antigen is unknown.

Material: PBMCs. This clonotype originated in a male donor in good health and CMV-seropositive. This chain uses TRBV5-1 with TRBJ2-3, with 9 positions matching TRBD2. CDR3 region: CASSSVSGTSTYF. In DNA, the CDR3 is TGCGCCAGCAGCTCCGTCTCCGGGACTAGCACGTATTTT.